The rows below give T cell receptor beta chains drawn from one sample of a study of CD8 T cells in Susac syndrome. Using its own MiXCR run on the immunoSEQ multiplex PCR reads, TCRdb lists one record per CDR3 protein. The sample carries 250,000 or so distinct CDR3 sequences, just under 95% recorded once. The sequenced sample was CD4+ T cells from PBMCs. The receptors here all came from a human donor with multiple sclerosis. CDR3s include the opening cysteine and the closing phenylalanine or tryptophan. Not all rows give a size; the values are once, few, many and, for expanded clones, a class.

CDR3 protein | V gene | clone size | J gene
CASSTGQITGELFF | TRBV5-1 | . | TRBJ2-2
CASSTQGSETQYF | TRBV19 | . | TRBJ2-5
CASSQGMMAGENTEAFF | TRBV4-1 | . | TRBJ1-1
CSAKPGGTEAFF | TRBV20-1 | once | TRBJ1-1
CSVADGAGRLFF | TRBV29-1 | . | TRBJ2-1
CASKNAGDGFTSYTF | TRBV6-6 | . | TRBJ1-2
CAWRGTEGSPLHF | TRBV30 | . | TRBJ1-6
CASSPSGVADTQYF | TRBV12-3/TRBV12-4 | . | TRBJ2-3
CATSELNSPLHF | TRBV10-3 | . | TRBJ1-6
CASSRAPGQPQHF | TRBV18 | . | TRBJ1-5
CATSGGMLAGGGNEQFF | TRBV15 | . | TRBJ2-1
CSAFRGGVNEQFF | TRBV20-1 | . | TRBJ2-1
CASSLVVARPGNEQFF | TRBV7-2 | . | TRBJ2-1
CATSEPGQGPSGANVLTF | TRBV24-1 | . | TRBJ2-6
CASSPPDRGPETQYF | TRBV18 | . | TRBJ2-5
CASSPREGLRFF | TRBV9 | . | TRBJ2-1
CASTPRARGRSGEQYF | TRBV7-9 | . | TRBJ2-7
CASSELGGVDTQYF | TRBV12-3/TRBV12-4 | . | TRBJ2-3
CASSTQGSYEQYF | TRBV3-1 | . | TRBJ2-7
CASSLPTEYGYTF | TRBV28 | . | TRBJ1-2
CASSPGSDRAKLFF | TRBV9 | . | TRBJ1-4
CAISVLAGVETQYF | TRBV10-3 | . | TRBJ2-5
CASSPARQGLADTQYF | TRBV7-2 | . | TRBJ2-3
CASSLGDRDRDEQFF | TRBV5-1 | . | TRBJ2-1
CASSFTSGRDNEQFF | TRBV7-2 | . | TRBJ2-1
CASSVGGGGSYNEQFF | TRBV9 | . | TRBJ2-1
CASSKKREWGTAQYF | TRBV19 | . | TRBJ2-5
CASSLYRDQPQHF | TRBV11-1 | few | TRBJ1-5
CSAPPATANTGELFF | TRBV20-1 | . | TRBJ2-2
CASRATGIGNQPQHF | TRBV19 | . | TRBJ1-5
CASSLDRVVGEQFF | TRBV7-8 | . | TRBJ2-1
CASSDFPNRGRAFF | TRBV12-3/TRBV12-4 | . | TRBJ1-1
CASSVGGAGGGDSIQYF | TRBV9 | . | TRBJ2-4
CASSEPGTTDRGYGYTF | TRBV6-1 | . | TRBJ1-2
CSATQGQGDYGYTF | TRBV20-1 | . | TRBJ1-2
CASSAEPGQGRYGYTF | TRBV9 | . | TRBJ1-2
CASSSGANEKLFF | TRBV11-1 | . | TRBJ1-4
CASSFGAGGRNTGELFF | TRBV27 | once | TRBJ2-2
CATSRDRDSLPNEQFF | TRBV15 | . | TRBJ2-1
CASSETGFGEQYF | TRBV2 | . | TRBJ2-7
CSAKGPEFSTQYF | TRBV20-1 | . | TRBJ2-5
CSARPSHSGYNEQFF | TRBV20-1 | . | TRBJ2-1
CATKPIDYGYTF | TRBV24-1 | . | TRBJ1-2
CASSLARQSQETQYF | TRBV12-3/TRBV12-4 | . | TRBJ2-5
CASTVERDTEAFF | TRBV2 | . | TRBJ1-1
CASSSLGVFRGYTF | TRBV6-5 | . | TRBJ1-2
CATSDLQPGEGLYNEQFF | TRBV24-1 | . | TRBJ2-1
CASSRRVSDYGYTF | TRBV5-6 | . | TRBJ1-2
CASIGIGQWYTEAFF | TRBV19 | . | TRBJ1-1
CASSLDTSGVYQETQYF | TRBV5-1 | . | TRBJ2-5